One and the same sample provided the 9 T cell receptor beta chains below, sequenced in a study of T-cell memory formation after mild COVID-19 (dated by TCRdb to about 2021). Libraries were built with 5' RACE. TCRdb names Illumina NovaSeq 6000 as the instrument used. TCRdb handled the public reads itself, with Q25 trimming in fastp and clone calling in MiXCR, and kept productive beta chains. Records with the same CDR3 protein are collapsed into one entry carrying the most frequent genes and DNA. The sample table holds 300,000 to 350,000 distinct CDR3 sequences, of which less than 20% were seen once. The top ten clones comprise around 21% of the sample. Material for sequencing was PBMCs or a T cell subset sorted from them (not recorded which). These receptors all stem from a young man who had mild COVID-19 (a few samples of this study predate the infection). The sample titles of this study are shuffled in the database, so cell type and time point are left out; the donor was told from shared clones.

Only a few counts were recorded for this clonotype. The CDR3 DNA sequence: TGCGCCAGCAGGGAGCGCGAGGACACCGGGGAGCTGTTTTTT. Encoded protein: CASREREDTGELFF. The chain joins TRBV5-1 to TRBJ2-2, with D hard to call. Per the germline V gene, CDR1 is SGHRS and CDR2 is YFSETQ. The CDR3 is 14 amino acids. Trimming removed 5 bases from V and 3 bases from J, with 11 bases in between.

This chain uses TRBV12-3 or TRBV12-4 with TRBJ2-4; D may correspond to TRBD1 or TRBD2 (5 bases each). Trimming took 8 bases from V and 0 from J, leaving 11 bases between them. The CDR3 covers 14 residues. The CDR3 is CASAGGGAKNIQYF. As DNA, the CDR3 is TGTGCCAGCGCCGGTGGGGGAGCCAAAAACATTCAGTACTTC.

This clonotype showed up many times. An end of the junction differs from the germline gene, which may be a read error. The V gene is TRBV5-1, the J gene TRBJ2-5; D ambiguous. The CDR3 totals 11 residues. The germline CDR1 and CDR2 sequences are SGHRS and YFSETQ. The CDR3 reads CASSLQETQYF. The CDR3 region has the DNA TGTGCCAGCAGCCTACAAGAGACCCAGTACTTC.

This clonotype was seen more than once but under ten times. The chain couples TRBV7-9 to TRBJ2-7; 8 positions match TRBD1. The trim removed 1 base at V and 4 bases at J, leaving 9 bases unmatched. The CDR3 runs to 16 residues. CDR1 SEHNR and CDR2 FQNEAQ come from the germline V gene (reference sequence). CDR3 sequence reads: CASSLVPGRGQYEQYF. The CDR3 coding sequence is TGTGCCAGCAGCTTAGTCCCTGGCAGGGGGCAGTACGAGCAGTACTTC.

The chain carries TRBV20-1 and TRBJ1-5; 7 bases map to TRBD1. CDR3 length: 13 amino acids. CDR1 is DFQATT, CDR2 SNEGSKA, per germline (reference sequence). After removal of 6 bases from V and 4 bases from J, the junction contained 6 bases not matched to a gene. Here the CDR3 reads CSAHRGGNQPQHF. CDR3 nucleotide sequence: TGCAGTGCCCACAGGGGCGGTAATCAGCCCCAGCATTTT.

This clonotype was seen only a few times. The CDR3 loop is CSASDRGLGGGELFF. The CDR3 coding sequence is TGCAGTGCTTCCGACAGGGGGCTCGGAGGCGGGGAGCTGTTTTTT. The gene calls are TRBV20-1 and TRBJ2-2; 10 nucleotides agree with TRBD1. Germline CDR1 reads DFQATT; CDR2 reads SNEGSKA (reference sequence). The V segment lost 5 bases and the J segment 7 bases; nucleotides outside the gene matches: 10. The CDR3 sequence is 15 residues long.

This clonotype has more than one count but fewer than ten. The chain employs TRBV25-1 and TRBJ1-4; D gene unclear. Germline values: CDR1 MGHDK, CDR2 SYGVNS. The CDR3 has 16 residues. V lost 1 base and J lost 7, with 16 bases in between. The CDR3 sequence is CASSEFASRVGEKLFF. The DNA for the CDR3 is TGTGCCAGCAGTGAATTCGCAAGTAGGGTGGGTGAAAAACTGTTTTTT. The whole variable domain, remainder taken from reference TRBV25-1 and TRBJ1-4, is EADIYQTPRYLVIGTGKKITLECSQTMGHDKMYWYQQDPGMELHLIHYSYGVNSTEKGDLSSESTVSRIRTEHFPLTLESARPSHTSQYLCASSEFASRVGEKLFFGSGTQLSVL.

This clonotype was picked up a small number of times. This chain links TRBV6-5 with TRBJ1-2; D remains unclear. Germline V gene lookup returns CDR1 MNHEY and CDR2 SVGAGI. The CDR3 contains 16 residues. V was cut by 0 bases and J by 0 bases, with 11 bases left in between. The CDR3 DNA reads as TGTGCCAGCAGTTACTCGCTCACGCGTACTAACTATGGCTACACCTTC. It specifies CASSYSLTRTNYGYTF.

V is TRBV7-3 and J is TRBJ2-3; the D gene is possibly TRBD2 (5 bases). CDR1 SGHTA and CDR2 FQGTGA come from the germline V gene. Trimming took 5 bases from V and 5 from J, leaving 11 bases between them. This CDR3 comprises 13 residues. CDR3 DNA: TGTGCCAGCAGCCTCACCCGGGGAGATACGCAGTATTTT. It yields the protein CASSLTRGDTQYF.